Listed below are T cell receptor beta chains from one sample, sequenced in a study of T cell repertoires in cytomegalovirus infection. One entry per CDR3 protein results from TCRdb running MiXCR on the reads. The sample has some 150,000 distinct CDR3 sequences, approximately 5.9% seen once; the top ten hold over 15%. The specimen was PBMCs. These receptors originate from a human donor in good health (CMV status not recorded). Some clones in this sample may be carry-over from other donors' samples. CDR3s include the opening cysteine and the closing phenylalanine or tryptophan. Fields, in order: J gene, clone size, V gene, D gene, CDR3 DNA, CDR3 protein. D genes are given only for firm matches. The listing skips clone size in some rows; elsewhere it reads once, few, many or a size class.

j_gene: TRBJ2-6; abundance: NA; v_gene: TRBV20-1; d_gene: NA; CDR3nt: TGCAGTGCTAGGGCCCCCGGGGTCGGGGCCAACGTCCTGACTTTC; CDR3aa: CSARAPGVGANVLTF
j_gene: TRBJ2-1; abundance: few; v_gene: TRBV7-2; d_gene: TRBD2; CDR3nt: TGTGCCAGCAGTCGGGGGAGGGGTGGGGGGGGGGGTTACAATGAGCAGTTCTTC; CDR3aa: CASSRGRGGGGGYNEQFF
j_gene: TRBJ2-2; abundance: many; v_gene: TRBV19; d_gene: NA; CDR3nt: TGTGCCAGTAAGGTCGGGCTACTCACCGGGGAGCTGTTTTTT; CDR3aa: CASKVGLLTGELFF
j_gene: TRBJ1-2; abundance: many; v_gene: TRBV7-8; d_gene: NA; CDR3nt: TGTGCCAGCAGCTTAGCGAGGGCAGGACGCTTGATTTCTTATGGCTACACCTTC; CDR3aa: CASSLARAGRLISYGYTF
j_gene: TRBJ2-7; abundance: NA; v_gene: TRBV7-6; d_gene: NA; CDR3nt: TGTGCCAGCAGCTTAATCGCAGACCTACGAGTGCAGTACTTC; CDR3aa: CASSLIADLRVQYF
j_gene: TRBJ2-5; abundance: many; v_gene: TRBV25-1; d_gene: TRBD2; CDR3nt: TGTGCCAGCAGAGACTTCGGGGGGGAGCAAGAGACCCAGTACTTC; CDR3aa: CASRDFGGEQETQYF
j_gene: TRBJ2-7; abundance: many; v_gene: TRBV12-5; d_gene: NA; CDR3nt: TGTGCTAGTGGTTTGGTACTGGCCGCGGCGATGACCTACGAGCAGTACTTC; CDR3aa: CASGLVLAAAMTYEQYF
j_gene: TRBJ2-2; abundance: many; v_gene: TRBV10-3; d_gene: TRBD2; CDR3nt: TGTGCCATCAGTGACGGGGGGGGGCTCACCGGGGAGCTGTTTTTT; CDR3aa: CAISDGGGLTGELFF
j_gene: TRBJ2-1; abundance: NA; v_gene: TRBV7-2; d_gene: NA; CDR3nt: TGTGCCAGCAGGAAGAGCCCGGAGTTCTTC; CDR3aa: CASRKSPEFF
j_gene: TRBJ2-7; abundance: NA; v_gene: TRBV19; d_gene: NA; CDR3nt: TGTGCCAGTAGTACAGCACGGGGATCCTACGAGCAGTACTTC; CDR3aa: CASSTARGSYEQYF
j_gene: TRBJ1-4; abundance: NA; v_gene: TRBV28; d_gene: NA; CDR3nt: TGTGCCAGCAGTGCCCCCGGACCCGTAGGTGAAAAACTGTTTTTT; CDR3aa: CASSAPGPVGEKLFF
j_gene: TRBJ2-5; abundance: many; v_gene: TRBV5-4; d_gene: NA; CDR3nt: TGTGCCAGCAGCTTGGCCGGGACTGGGGAGACCCAGTACTTC; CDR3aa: CASSLAGTGETQYF
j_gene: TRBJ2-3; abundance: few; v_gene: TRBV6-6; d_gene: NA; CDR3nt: TGTGCCAGCAGCCAACAGGTCTCGGCGGATACGCAGTATTTT; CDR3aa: CASSQQVSADTQYF
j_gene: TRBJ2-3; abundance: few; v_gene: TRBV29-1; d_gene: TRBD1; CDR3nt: TGCAGCGCAGACCCGGGACAGGGGACAGATACGCAGTATTTT; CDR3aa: CSADPGQGTDTQYF
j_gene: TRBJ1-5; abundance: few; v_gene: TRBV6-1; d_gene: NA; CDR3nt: TGTGCCAGCAGTGAATTAGCGGGGGGCGCAGGAAATCAGCCCCAGCATTTT; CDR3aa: CASSELAGGAGNQPQHF
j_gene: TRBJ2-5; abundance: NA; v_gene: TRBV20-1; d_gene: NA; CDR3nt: TGCAGTGCCCCCCCGGTTTGGGGACAAGAGACCCAGTACTTC; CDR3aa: CSAPPVWGQETQYF
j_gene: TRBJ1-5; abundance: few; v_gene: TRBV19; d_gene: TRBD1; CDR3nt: TGTGCCAGTAAAGGGACAGTTAATCAGCCCCAGCATTTT; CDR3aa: CASKGTVNQPQHF
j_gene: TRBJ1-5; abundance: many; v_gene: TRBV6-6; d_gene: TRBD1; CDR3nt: TGTGCCAGCAGTCCACAGGGGTGGAAGGGCAATCAGCCCCAGCATTTT; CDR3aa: CASSPQGWKGNQPQHF
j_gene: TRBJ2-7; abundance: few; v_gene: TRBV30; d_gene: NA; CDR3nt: TGTGCCTGGAGTGCCAACATGGCCGAGCAGTACTTC; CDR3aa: CAWSANMAEQYF